This T cell receptor beta chain was recovered during a study of blood T cell repertoires in COVID-19. Study in general: Donors in the United States, Italy and Spain gave samples during acute or convalescent COVID-19.

Generated by immunoSEQ multiplex PCR, the TCRdb table keeps only in-frame clones and is missing some. Seen here are 200,000 to 250,000 clones, about four fifths observed once, and the top ten hold around 7.8%. The TCR originated in an elderly woman with COVID-19, enrolled during active disease. The sequenced material came from peripheral blood.

The CDR3 spells CASSVDLYNEQFF. CDR3 sequence (DNA): TGTGCCAGCAGCGTAGATCTTTACAATGAGCAGTTCTTC. This chain links TRBV9 with TRBJ2-1; D ambiguous. The ends were cut back, 0 bases at V and 4 bases at J, with 5 bases in the middle. The CDR3 is 13 residues long. Germline assignment: CDR1 SGDLS and CDR2 YYNGEE.